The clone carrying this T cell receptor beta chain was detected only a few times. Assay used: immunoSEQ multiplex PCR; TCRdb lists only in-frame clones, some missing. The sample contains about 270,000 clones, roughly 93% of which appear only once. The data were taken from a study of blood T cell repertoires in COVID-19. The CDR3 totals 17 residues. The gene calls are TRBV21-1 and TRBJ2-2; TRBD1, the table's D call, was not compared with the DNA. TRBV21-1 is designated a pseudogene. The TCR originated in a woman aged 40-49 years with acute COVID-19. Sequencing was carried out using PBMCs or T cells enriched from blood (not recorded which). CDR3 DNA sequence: TGTGCCAGCAGCAGAGTTACAGGGGCAGCGAACACCGGGGAGCTGTTTTTT. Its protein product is CASSRVTGAANTGELFF.